This entry features one T cell receptor (beta chain) sequence. Library preparation (for TCRbeta) was performed with unique molecular identifiers. TCRdb redid the calling of the PCR reads with MiXCR, one entry per CDR3 protein. Seen here are a few hundred thousand distinct CDR3 sequences, roughly 10% observed once, and the top ten hold less than 25%. The entry originates in a study of T-cell reconstitution after alpha-beta-depleted transplantation in children. Germline CDR1 is MGHRA and CDR2 is YSYEKL. The CDR3 length is 15 residues. The junction had 10 bases not matched to a gene; V was cut back by 0 bases and J by 13 bases.

This TCR was recovered from a male patient under 10 years old who had a stem cell transplant for chronic granulomatous disease, so the T cells may come from the graft donor. The sample in question was peripheral blood, obtained 180 days after TCRalphabeta/CD19-depleted stem cell transplant. V usage is TRBV4-1 and J usage is TRBJ2-1; 9 bases are a match to TRBD2. The CDR3 DNA reads as TGCGCCAGCAGCCAAGACGGTCTAGCGGGACCTCCACAGTTCTTC. Translated, it gives CASSQDGLAGPPQFF.